The rows below give T cell receptor beta chains drawn from one sample of a study of shared clonotypes between healthy human individuals. Profiling relied on immunoSEQ multiplex PCR, and the TCRdb table lists in-frame clones only, not all of them. This sample has millions of clones, with 85% to 95% found just once. The sample taken for sequencing was naive CD4+ T cells sorted from blood. These receptors all stem from a young man in good health. Both conserved end residues are part of each CDR3. A D gene is named only where the DNA matches it firmly. Clone size is stated in some rows and not others, as once, few, many or a class when expanded.

j_gene | d_gene | v_gene | len | abundance | CDR3aa | CDR3nt
TRBJ1-4 | TRBD1 | TRBV30 | 14 | NA | CAWSGDRGREKLFF | TGTGCCTGGAGTGGGGACAGGGGGCGAGAAAAACTGTTTTTT
TRBJ1-6 | NA | TRBV6-5 | 11 | NA | CASSYGGLLHF | TGTGCCAGCAGTTATGGAGGTCTGCTCCACTTT
TRBJ2-7 | NA | TRBV6-5 | 12 | NA | CASSPRGDEQYF | TGTGCCAGCAGTCCAAGGGGGGACGAGCAGTACTTC
TRBJ1-1 | TRBD1 | TRBV28 | 15 | once | CASSAPDRESTEAFF | TGTGCCAGCAGTGCACCGGACAGGGAGAGCACTGAAGCTTTCTTT
TRBJ1-1 | NA | TRBV6-5 | 11 | NA | CASIQGVEAFF | TGTGCCAGTATACAGGGAGTTGAAGCTTTCTTT
TRBJ2-7 | NA | TRBV10-3 | 14 | NA | CAISEFSPSYEQYF | TGTGCCATCAGTGAGTTTTCCCCTTCCTACGAGCAGTACTTC
TRBJ2-7 | TRBD2 | TRBV11-2 | 18 | NA | CASSTGTSGRASVNEQYF | TGTGCCAGCAGTACCGGGACTAGCGGGAGGGCCTCGGTGAACGAGCAGTACTTC
TRBJ1-1 | NA | TRBV27 | 16 | NA | CASSLSYRASNTEAFF | TGTGCCAGCAGTTTATCGTATCGGGCCTCGAACACTGAAGCTTTCTTT
TRBJ2-5 | NA | TRBV7-3 | 15 | NA | CASSLTAGEGQTQYF | TGTGCCAGCAGCTTAACGGCAGGAGAGGGTCAGACCCAGTACTTC
TRBJ1-1 | NA | TRBV7-9 | 14 | NA | CASPDGGLDTEAFF | TGTGCCAGCCCGGACGGAGGGCTAGACACTGAAGCTTTCTTT
TRBJ1-1 | TRBD1 | TRBV6-1 | 12 | once | CASGDRRGEAFF | TGTGCCAGCGGGGACAGGAGGGGTGAAGCTTTCTTT
TRBJ1-5 | NA | TRBV10-1 | 13 | NA | CASSESGGQPQHF | TGCGCCAGCAGTGAGTCGGGGGGTCAGCCCCAGCATTTT
TRBJ2-7 | NA | TRBV19 | 15 | NA | CASSIGGTESYEQYF | TGTGCCAGTAGTATAGGCGGGACGGAGAGCTACGAGCAGTACTTC
TRBJ2-1 | TRBD2 | TRBV7-6 | 17 | NA | CASSLEAGGSPYNEQFF | TGTGCCAGCAGCTTAGAGGCGGGAGGCTCCCCTTACAATGAGCAGTTCTTC
TRBJ1-6 | NA | TRBV28 | 13 | NA | CASLTRTALALHF | TGTGCCAGCCTTACCCGGACGGCTCTGGCCCTCCACTTT
TRBJ1-5 | TRBD1 | TRBV12-5 | 15 | NA | CASGRGDSENQPQHF | TGTGCTAGTGGTCGCGGGGACAGCGAGAATCAGCCCCAGCATTTT
TRBJ2-7 | NA | TRBV11-2 | 14 | NA | CASSLDSVSYEQYF | TGTGCCAGCAGCTTGGACAGCGTCTCCTACGAGCAGTACTTC